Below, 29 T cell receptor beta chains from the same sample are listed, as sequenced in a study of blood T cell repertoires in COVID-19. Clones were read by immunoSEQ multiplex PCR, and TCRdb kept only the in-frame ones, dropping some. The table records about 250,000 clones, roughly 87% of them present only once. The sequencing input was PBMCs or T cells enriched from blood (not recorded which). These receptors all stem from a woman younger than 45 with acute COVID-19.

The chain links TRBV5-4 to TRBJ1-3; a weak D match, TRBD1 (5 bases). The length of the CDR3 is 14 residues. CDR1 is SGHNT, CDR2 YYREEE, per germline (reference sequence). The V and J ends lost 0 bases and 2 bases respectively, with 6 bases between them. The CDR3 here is CASSLGGPGNTIYF. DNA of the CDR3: TGTGCCAGCAGCTTGGGGGGCCCTGGAAACACCATATATTTT.

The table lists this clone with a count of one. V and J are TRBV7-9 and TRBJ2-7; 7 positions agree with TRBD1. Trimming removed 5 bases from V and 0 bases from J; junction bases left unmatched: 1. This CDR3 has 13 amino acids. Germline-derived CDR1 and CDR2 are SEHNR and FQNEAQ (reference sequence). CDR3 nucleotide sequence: TGTGCCAGCAGCAGACAGGGCTCCTACGAGCAGTACTTC. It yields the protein CASSRQGSYEQYF.

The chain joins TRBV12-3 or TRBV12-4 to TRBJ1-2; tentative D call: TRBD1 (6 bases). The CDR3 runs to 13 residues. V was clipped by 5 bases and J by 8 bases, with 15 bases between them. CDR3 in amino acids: CASSTVGTSGYTF. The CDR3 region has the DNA TGTGCCAGCAGTACAGTGGGGACAAGCGGCTACACCTTC.

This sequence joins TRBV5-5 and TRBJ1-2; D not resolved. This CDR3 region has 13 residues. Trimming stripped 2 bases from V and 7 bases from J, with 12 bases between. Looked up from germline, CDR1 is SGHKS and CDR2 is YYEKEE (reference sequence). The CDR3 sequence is CASSFSTESGYTF. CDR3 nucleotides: TGTGCCAGCAGCTTTTCTACAGAGAGTGGCTACACCTTC.

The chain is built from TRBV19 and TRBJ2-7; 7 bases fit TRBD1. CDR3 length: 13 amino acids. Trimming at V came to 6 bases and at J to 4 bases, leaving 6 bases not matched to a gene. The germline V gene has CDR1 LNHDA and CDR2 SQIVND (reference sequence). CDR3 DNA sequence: TGTGCCAGTAGCAATGGACAGGAATACGAGCAGTACTTC. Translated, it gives CASSNGQEYEQYF.

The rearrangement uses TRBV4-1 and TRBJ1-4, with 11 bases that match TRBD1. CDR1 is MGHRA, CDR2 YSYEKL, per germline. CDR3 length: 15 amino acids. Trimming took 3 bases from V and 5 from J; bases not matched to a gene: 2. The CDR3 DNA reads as TGCGCCAGCAGCCAGTGGGACAGGGGGAATGAAAAACTGTTTTTT. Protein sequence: CASSQWDRGNEKLFF.

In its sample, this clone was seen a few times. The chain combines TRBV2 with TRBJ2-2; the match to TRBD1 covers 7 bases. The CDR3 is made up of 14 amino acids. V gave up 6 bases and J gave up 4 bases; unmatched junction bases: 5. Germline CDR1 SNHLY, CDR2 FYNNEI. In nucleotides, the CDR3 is TGTGCCAGCAGAAGGGACAGTTTCACCGGGGAGCTGTTTTTT. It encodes CASRRDSFTGELFF. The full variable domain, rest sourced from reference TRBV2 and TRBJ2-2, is EPEVTQTPSHQVTQMGQEVILRCVPISNHLYFYWYRQILGQKVEFLVSFYNNEISEKSEIFDDQFSVERPDGSNFTLKIRSTKLEDSAMYFCASRRDSFTGELFFGEGSRLTVL.

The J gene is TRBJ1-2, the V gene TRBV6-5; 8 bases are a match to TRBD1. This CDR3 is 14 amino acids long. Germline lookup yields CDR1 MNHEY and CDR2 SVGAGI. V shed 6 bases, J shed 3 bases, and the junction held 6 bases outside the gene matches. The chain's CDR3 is CASRLQGDHYGYTF. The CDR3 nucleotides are TGTGCCAGCAGGTTACAGGGGGACCACTATGGCTACACCTTC.

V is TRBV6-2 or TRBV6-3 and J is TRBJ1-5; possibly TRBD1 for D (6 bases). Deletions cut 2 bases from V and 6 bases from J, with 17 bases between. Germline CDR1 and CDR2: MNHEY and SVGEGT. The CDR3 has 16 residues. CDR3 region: CASSYLPGQKSQPQHF. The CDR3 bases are TGTGCCAGCAGTTACCTCCCCGGACAGAAAAGTCAGCCCCAGCATTTT.

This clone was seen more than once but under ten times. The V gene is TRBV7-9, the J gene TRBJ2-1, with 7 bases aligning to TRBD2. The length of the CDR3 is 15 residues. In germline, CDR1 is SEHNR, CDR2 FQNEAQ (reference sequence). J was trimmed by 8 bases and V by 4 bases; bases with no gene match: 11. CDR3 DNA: TGTGCCAGCAGCTCGGGACTACTAAATCGGGATGAGCAGTTCTTC. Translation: CASSSGLLNRDEQFF. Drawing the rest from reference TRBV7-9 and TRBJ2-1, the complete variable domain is DTGVSQNPRHKITKRGQNVTFRCDPISEHNRLYWYRQTLGQGPEFLTYFQNEAQLEKSRLLSDRFSAERPKGSFSTLEIQRTEQGDSAMYLCASSSGLLNRDEQFFGPGTRLTVL.

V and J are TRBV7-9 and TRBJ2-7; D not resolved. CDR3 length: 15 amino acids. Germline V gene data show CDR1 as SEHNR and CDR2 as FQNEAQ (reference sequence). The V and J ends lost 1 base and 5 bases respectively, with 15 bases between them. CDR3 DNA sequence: TGTGCCAGCAGCTTAGGGGCCCGTACTTTCGACGAGCAGTACTTC. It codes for CASSLGARTFDEQYF.

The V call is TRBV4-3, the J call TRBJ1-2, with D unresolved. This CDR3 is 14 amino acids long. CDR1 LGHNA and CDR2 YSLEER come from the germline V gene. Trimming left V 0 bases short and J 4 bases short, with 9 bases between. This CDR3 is CASSQDPGIYGYTF. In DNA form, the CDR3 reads TGCGCCAGCAGCCAAGATCCGGGGATCTATGGCTACACCTTC.

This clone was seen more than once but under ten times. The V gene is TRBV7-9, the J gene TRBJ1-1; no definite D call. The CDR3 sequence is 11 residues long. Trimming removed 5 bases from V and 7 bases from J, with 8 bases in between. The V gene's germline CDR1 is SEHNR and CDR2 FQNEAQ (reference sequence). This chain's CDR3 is CASSPFGEAFF. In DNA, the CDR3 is TGTGCCAGCAGCCCGTTCGGTGAAGCTTTCTTT.

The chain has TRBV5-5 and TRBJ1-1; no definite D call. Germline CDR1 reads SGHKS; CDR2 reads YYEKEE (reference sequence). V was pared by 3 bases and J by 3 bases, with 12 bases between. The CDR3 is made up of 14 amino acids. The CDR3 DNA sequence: TGTGCCAGCAGCTGGGCGTTGTCGGACACTGAAGCTTTCTTT. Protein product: CASSWALSDTEAFF.

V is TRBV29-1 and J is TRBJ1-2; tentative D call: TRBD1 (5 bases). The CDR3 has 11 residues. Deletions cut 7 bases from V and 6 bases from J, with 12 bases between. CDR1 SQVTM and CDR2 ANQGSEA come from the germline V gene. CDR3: CSAGGVDGYTF. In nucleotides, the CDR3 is TGCAGCGCCGGGGGGGTCGATGGCTACACCTTC. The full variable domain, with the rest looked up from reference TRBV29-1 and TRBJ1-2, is SAVISQKPSRDICQRGTSLTIQCQVDSQVTMMFWYRQQPGQSLTLIATANQGSEATYESGFVIDKFPISRPNLTFSTLTVSNMSPEDSSIYLCSAGGVDGYTFGSGTRLTVV.

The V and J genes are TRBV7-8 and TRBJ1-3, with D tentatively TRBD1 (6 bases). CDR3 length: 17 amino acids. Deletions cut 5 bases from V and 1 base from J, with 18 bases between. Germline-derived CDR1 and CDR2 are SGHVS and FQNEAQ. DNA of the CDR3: TGTGCCAGCAGCCCCCCCGGGCAGGGGCAATCTGGAAACACCATATATTTT. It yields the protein CASSPPGQGQSGNTIYF.

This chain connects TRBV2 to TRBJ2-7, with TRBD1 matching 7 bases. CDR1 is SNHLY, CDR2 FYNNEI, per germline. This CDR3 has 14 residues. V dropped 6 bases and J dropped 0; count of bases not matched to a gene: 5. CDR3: CASSGQANSYEQYF. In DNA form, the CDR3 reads TGTGCCAGCAGCGGACAGGCCAACTCCTACGAGCAGTACTTC.

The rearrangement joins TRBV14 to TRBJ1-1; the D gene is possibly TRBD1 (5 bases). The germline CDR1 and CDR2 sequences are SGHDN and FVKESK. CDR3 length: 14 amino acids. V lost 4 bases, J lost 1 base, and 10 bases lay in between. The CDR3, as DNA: TGTGCCAGCAGCCCCATGGGGCGGAACACTGAAGCTTTCTTT. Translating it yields CASSPMGRNTEAFF. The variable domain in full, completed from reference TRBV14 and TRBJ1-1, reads EAGVTQFPSHSVIEKGQTVTLRCDPISGHDNLYWYRRVMGKEIKFLLHFVKESKQDESGMPNNRFLAERTGGTYSTLKVQPAELEDSGVYFCASSPMGRNTEAFFGQGTRLTVV.

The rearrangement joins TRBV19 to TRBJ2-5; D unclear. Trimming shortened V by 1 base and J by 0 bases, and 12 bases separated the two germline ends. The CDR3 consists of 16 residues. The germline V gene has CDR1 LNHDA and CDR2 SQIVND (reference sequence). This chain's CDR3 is CASSIGVSTYQETQYF. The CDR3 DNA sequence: TGTGCCAGTAGTATAGGGGTTTCGACATACCAAGAGACCCAGTACTTC.

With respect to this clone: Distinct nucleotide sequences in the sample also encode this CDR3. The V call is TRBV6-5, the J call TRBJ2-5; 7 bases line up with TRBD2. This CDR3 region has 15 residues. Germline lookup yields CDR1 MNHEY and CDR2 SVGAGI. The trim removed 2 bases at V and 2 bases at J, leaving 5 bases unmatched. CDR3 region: CASSYGGGAQETQYF. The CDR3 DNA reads TGTGCCAGCAGTTACGGGGGAGGGGCGCAAGAGACCCAGTACTTC.

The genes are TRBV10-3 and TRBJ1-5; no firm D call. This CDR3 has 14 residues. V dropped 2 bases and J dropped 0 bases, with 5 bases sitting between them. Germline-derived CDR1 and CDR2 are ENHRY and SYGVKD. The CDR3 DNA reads TGTGCCATCAGTGAGGGCTCTAGCAATCAGCCCCAGCATTTT. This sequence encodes CAISEGSSNQPQHF.

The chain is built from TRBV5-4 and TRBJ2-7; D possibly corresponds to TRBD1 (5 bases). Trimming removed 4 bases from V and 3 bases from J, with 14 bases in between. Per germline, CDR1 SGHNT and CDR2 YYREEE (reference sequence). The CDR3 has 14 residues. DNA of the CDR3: TGTGCCAGCAGCCTGACCACAGGAAACTACGAGCAGTACTTC. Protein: CASSLTTGNYEQYF.

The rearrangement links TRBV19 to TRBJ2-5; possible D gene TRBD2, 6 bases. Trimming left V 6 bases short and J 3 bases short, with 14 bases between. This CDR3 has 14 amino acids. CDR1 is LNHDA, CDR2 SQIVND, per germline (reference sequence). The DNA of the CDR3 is TGTGCCAGTAGGCCGCGGGACGGCAAAGAGACCCAGTACTTC. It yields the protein CASRPRDGKETQYF.

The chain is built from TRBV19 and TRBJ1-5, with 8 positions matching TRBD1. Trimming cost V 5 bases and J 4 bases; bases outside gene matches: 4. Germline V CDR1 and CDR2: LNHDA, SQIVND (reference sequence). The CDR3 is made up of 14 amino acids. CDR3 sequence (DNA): TGTGCCAGTAGTGATCAGGGGGCGAATCAGCCCCAGCATTTT. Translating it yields CASSDQGANQPQHF.

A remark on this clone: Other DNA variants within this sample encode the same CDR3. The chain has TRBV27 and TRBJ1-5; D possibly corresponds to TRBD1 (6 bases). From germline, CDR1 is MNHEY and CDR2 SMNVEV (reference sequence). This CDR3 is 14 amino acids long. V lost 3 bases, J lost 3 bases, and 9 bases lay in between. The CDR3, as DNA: TGTGCCAGCAGTTTCGGACAGTCCAATCAGCCCCAGCATTTT. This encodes CASSFGQSNQPQHF.

CDR3 loop: CASSLGLTGANVLTF. CDR3 in DNA: TGTGCCAGCAGCTTGGGACTCACTGGGGCCAACGTCCTGACTTTC. The chain uses TRBV5-8 and TRBJ2-6, with D unclear. The CDR3 extends over 15 amino acids. The V and J ends lost 0 bases and 2 bases respectively, with 6 bases between them. Germline CDR1 reads SGHTS; CDR2 reads YDEGEE.

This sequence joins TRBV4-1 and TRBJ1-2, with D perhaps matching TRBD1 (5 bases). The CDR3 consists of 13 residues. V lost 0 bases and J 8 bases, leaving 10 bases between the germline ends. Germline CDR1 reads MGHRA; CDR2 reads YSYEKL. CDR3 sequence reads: CASSQDLGQGYTF. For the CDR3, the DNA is TGCGCCAGCAGCCAAGATCTGGGGCAAGGCTACACCTTC.

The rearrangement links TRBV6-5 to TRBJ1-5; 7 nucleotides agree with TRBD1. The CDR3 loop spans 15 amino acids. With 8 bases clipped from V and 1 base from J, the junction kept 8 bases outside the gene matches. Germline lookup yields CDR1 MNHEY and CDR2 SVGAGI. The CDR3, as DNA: TGTGCCAGCGGCGTGAGGGGGCTAAGCAATCAGCCCCAGCATTTT. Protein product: CASGVRGLSNQPQHF.

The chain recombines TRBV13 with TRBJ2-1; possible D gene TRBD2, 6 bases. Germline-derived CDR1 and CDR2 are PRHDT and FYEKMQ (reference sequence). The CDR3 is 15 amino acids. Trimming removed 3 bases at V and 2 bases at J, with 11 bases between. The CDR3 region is CASSFWTTTYNEQFF. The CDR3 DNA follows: TGTGCCAGCAGCTTCTGGACTACGACCTACAATGAGCAGTTCTTC.